This paragraph reports one T cell receptor (beta chain). Its antigen is undetermined. The read stops 3 residues short of the end of the CDR3; the missing end is completed from the germline J gene. Per the germline V gene, CDR1 is SGHDT and CDR2 is YYEEEE. V lost 4 bases and J lost 4, with 15 bases in between. CDR3 length equals 14 residues. The entry originates in a study of T cell clonality in common variable immunodeficiency. Method: immunoSEQ multiplex PCR; TCRdb's copy keeps in-frame clones and lacks some. Altogether over 30,000 clones were found in the sample, and no singletons occur. Findings of the study overall: TCRbeta clonality was increased in CVID versus healthy controls. Fewer deletions and N-nucleotide insertions were reportedly seen in common variable immunodeficiency TCR beta sequences.

Material: peripheral blood mononuclear cells. This sequence originates from a human donor with common variable immunodeficiency. J is TRBJ2-7 and V is TRBV5-6; TRBD2 is a possible D gene (6 bases). The CDR3: CASSPGLQFYEQYF. The sequenced CDR3 bases are TGTGCCAGCAGCCCGGGACTTCAATTTTACGAG.